This paragraph covers one TCR beta chain sequence. Profiling relied on immunoSEQ multiplex PCR, and the TCRdb table lists in-frame clones only, not all of them. The sample shows around 200,000 clones, roughly 85% of them seen only once. The entry originates in a study of blood T cell repertoires in COVID-19. Turning to the study itself: PBMCs, B-cell-depleted T cells, or T cells provided the cDNA or gDNA that made up the material.

With 3 bases removed from V and 4 bases from J, the gap between germline ends came to 12 bases. The CDR3 is 14 amino acids. Per the germline V gene, CDR1 is MGHDK and CDR2 is SYGVNS. The genes are TRBV25-1 and TRBJ1-1; D not resolved. The clonotype was recovered from a woman older than 75 with acute or convalescent COVID-19. Sequencing was performed on peripheral blood. The CDR3, as DNA: TGTGCCAGCAGTGAGGCAGGAAGACCCACTGAAGCTTTCTTT. This sequence encodes CASSEAGRPTEAFF.